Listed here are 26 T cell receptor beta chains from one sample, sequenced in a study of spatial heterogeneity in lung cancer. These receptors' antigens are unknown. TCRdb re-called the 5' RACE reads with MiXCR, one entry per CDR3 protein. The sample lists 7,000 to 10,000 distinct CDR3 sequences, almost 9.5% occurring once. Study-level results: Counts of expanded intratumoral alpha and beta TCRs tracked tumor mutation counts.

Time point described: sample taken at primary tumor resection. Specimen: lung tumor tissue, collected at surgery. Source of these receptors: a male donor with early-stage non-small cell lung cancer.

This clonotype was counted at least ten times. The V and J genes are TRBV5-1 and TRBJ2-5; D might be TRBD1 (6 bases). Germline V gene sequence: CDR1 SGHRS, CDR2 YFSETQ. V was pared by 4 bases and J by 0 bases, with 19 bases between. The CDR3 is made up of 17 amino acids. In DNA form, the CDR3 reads TGCGCCAGCAGCCCTGACATCTTTACAGGGTACCAAGAGACCCAGTACTTC. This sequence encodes CASSPDIFTGYQETQYF.

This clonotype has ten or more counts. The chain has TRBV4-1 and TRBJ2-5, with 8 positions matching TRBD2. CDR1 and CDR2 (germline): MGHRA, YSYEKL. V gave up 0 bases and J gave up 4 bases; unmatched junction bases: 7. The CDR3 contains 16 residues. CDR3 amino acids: CASSQDPGGIRETQYF. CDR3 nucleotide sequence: TGCGCCAGCAGCCAAGACCCGGGGGGGATACGAGAGACCCAGTACTTC.

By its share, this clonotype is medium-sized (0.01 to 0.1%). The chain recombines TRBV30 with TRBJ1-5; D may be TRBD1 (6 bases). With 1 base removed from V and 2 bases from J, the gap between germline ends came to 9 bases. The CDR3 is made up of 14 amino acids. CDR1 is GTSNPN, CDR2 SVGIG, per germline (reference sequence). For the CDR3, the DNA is TGTGCCTGGAGTGCAGGGGACGGCAATCAGCCCCAGCATTTT. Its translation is CAWSAGDGNQPQHF.

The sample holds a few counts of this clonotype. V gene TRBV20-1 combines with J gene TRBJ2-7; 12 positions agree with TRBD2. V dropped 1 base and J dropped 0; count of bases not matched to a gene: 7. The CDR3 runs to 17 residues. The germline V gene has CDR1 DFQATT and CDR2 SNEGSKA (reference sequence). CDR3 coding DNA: TGCAGTGCTAGAGGCGGACTAGCGGGACTTAGCTCCTACGAGCAGTACTTC. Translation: CSARGGLAGLSSYEQYF.

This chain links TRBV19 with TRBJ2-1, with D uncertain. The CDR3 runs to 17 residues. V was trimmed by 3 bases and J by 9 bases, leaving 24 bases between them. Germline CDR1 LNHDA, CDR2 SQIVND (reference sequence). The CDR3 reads CASSIGGEVRRRGEQFF. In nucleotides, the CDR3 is TGTGCCAGTAGTATTGGTGGTGAAGTCCGAAGAAGAGGTGAGCAGTTCTTC.

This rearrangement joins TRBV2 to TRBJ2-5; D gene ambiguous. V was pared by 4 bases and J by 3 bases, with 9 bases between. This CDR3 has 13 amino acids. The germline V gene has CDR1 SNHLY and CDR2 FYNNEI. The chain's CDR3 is CASSVQGKETQYF. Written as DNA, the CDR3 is TGTGCCAGCAGTGTACAAGGGAAAGAGACCCAGTACTTC.

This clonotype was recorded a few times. CDR3 sequence: CAWSPGSFNTEAFF. In DNA form, the CDR3 reads TGTGCCTGGAGTCCAGGGTCCTTCAACACTGAAGCTTTCTTT. J is TRBJ1-1 and V is TRBV30, with TRBD1 as a possible D gene (5 bases). This CDR3 has 14 residues. Germline V gene data show CDR1 as GTSNPN and CDR2 as SVGIG (reference sequence). The V gene lost 2 bases and the J gene lost 2 bases, with 12 bases spanning the gap. Full variable domain (remainder filled in from reference TRBV30 and TRBJ1-1): SQTIHQWPATLVQPVGSPLSLECTVEGTSNPNLYWYRQAAGRGLQLLFYSVGIGQISSEVPQNLSASRPQDRQFILSSKKLLLSDSGFYLCAWSPGSFNTEAFFGQGTRLTVV.

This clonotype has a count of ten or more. CDR3 nucleotides: TGCAGCGTTAAGACAAGTAACTATGGCTACACCTTC. This gives the protein CSVKTSNYGYTF. This sequence joins TRBV29-1 and TRBJ1-2; no definite D call. The CDR3 is 12 amino acids. The V gene's germline CDR1 is SQVTM and CDR2 ANQGSEA. The germline V and J ends were trimmed by 5 bases and 1 base, with 8 bases remaining between them.

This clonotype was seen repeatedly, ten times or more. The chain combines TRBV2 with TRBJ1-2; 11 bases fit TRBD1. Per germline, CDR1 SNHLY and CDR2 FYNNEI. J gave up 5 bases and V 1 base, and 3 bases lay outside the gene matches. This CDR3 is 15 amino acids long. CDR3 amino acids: CASSEGTGGLYGYTF. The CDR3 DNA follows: TGTGCCAGCAGTGAAGGGACAGGGGGCTTGTATGGCTACACCTTC.

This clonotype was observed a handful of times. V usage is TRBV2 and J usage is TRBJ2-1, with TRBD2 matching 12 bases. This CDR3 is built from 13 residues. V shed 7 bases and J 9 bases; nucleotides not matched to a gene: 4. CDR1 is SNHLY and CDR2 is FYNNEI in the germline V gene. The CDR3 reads CASTLAGGAEQFF. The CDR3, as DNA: TGTGCCAGCACCCTAGCGGGGGGGGCTGAGCAGTTCTTC.

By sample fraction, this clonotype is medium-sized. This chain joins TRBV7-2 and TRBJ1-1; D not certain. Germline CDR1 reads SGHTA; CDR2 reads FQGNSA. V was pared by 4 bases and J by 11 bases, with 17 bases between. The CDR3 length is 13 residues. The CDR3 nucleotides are TGTGCCAGCAGCTCCCGGACGCCCCTGGGGGCTTTCTTT. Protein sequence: CASSSRTPLGAFF.

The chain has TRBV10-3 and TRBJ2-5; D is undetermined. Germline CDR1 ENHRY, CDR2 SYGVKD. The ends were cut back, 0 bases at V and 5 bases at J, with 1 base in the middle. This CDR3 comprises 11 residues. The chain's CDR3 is CAISESETQYF. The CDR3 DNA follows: TGTGCCATCAGTGAGTCGGAGACCCAGTACTTC.

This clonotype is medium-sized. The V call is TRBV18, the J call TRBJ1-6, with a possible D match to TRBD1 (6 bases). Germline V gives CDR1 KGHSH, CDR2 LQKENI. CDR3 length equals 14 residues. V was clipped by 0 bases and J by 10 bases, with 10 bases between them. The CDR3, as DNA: TGTGCCAGCTCACCACCCGGGGGCGGCTCACCCCTCCACTTT. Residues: CASSPPGGGSPLHF.

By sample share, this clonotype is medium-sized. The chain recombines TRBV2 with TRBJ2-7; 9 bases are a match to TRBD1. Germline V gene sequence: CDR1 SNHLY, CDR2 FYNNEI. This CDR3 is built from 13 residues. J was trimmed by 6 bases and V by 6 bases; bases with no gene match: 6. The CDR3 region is CASSWTGVSEQYF. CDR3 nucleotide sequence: TGTGCCAGCAGCTGGACAGGGGTCAGCGAGCAGTACTTC. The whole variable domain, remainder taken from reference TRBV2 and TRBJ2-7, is EPEVTQTPSHQVTQMGQEVILRCVPISNHLYFYWYRQILGQKVEFLVSFYNNEISEKSEIFDDQFSVERPDGSNFTLKIRSTKLEDSAMYFCASSWTGVSEQYFGPGTRLTVT.

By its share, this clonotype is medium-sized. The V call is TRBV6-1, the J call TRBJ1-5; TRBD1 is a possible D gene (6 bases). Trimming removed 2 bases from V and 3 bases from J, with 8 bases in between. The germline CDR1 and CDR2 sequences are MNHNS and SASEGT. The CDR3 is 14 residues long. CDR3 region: CASSEQGNNQPQHF. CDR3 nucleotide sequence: TGTGCCAGCAGTGAACAGGGGAACAATCAGCCCCAGCATTTT.

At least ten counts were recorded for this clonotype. CDR3 DNA: TGTGCCAGCAGCCTCCCGGGACAGGGGGCAAGGGAGCAGTACTTC. Protein: CASSLPGQGAREQYF. The chain is built from TRBV3-1 and TRBJ2-7; 12 nucleotides align to TRBD1. Germline trimming cut 4 bases from V and 7 bases from J; bases unmatched to any gene: 8. The CDR3 covers 15 residues. Germline values: CDR1 LGHDT, CDR2 YNNKEL (reference sequence).

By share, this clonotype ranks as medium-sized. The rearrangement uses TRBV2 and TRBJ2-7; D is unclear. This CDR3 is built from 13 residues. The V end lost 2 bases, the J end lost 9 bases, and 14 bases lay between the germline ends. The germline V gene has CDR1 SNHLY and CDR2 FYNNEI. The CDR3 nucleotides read TGTGCCAGCAGTGAATCCCAAAGTTTTGGGCAGTACTTC. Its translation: CASSESQSFGQYF.

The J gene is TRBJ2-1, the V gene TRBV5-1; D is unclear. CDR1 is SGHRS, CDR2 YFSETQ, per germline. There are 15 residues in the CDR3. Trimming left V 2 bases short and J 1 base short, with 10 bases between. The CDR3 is CASSFSGESYNEQFF. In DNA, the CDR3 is TGCGCCAGCAGCTTCTCAGGAGAGTCCTACAATGAGCAGTTCTTC.

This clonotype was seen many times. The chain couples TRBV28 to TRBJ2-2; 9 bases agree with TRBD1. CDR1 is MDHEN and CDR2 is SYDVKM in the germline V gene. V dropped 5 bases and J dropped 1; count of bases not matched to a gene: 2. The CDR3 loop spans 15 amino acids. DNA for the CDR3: TGTGCCAGCAGTACGGGACAGGGGAACACCGGGGAGCTGTTTTTT. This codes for CASSTGQGNTGELFF.

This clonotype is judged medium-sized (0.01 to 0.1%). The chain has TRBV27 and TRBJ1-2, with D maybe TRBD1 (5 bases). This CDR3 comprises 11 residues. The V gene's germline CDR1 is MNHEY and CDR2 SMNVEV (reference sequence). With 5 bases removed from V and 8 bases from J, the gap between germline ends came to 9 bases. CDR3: CASSGGKGYTF. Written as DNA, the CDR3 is TGTGCCAGCAGTGGGGGGAAAGGCTACACCTTC.

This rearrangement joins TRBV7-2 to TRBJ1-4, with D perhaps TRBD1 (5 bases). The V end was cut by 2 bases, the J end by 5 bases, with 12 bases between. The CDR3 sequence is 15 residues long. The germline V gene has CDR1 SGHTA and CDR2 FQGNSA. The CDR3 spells CASSLSWGTNEKLFF. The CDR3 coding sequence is TGTGCCAGCAGCTTAAGTTGGGGCACAAATGAAAAACTGTTTTTT. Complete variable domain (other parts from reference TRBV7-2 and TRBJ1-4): GAGVSQSPSNKVTEKGKDVELRCDPISGHTALYWYRQSLGQGLEFLIYFQGNSAPDKSGLPSDRFSAERTGGSVSTLTIQRTQQEDSAVYLCASSLSWGTNEKLFFGSGTQLSVL.

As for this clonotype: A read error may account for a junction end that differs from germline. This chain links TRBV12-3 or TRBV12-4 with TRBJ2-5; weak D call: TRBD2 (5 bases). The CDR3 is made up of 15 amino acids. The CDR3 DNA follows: TGTGCCCGCAGTTTCGGTACTAGTTCTCGAGAGACCCAGTACTTC. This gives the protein CARSFGTSSRETQYF.

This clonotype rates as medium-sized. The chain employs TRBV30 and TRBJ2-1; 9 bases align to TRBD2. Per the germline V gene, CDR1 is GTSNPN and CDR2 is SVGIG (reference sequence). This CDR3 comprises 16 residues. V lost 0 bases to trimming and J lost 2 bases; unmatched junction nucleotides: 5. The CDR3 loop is CAWSVRPSGTYNEQFF. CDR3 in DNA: TGTGCCTGGAGTGTAAGGCCTAGCGGGACCTACAATGAGCAGTTCTTC.

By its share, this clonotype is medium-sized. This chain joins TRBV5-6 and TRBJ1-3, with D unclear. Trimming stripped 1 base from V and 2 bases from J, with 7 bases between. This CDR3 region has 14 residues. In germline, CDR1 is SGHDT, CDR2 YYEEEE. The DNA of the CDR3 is TGTGCCAGCAGCTTGTATGAGACTGGAAACACCATATATTTT. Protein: CASSLYETGNTIYF.

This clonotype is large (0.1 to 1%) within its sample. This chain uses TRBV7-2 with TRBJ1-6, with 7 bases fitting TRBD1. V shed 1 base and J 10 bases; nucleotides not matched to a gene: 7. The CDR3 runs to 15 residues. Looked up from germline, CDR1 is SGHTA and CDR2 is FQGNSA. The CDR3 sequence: CASSLGDRVYSPLHF. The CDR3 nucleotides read TGTGCCAGCAGCTTAGGAGACAGGGTATACTCACCCCTCCACTTT.

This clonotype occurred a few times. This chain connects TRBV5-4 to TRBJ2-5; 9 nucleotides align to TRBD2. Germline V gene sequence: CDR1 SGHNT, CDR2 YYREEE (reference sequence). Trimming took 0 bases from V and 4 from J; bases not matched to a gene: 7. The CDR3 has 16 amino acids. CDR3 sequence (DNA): TGTGCCAGCAGCTTGGCCAGACAAGCGGGGGGAGAGACCCAGTACTTC. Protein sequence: CASSLARQAGGETQYF.